The next 8 T cell receptor beta chains were all read from a single sample in a study of T cell repertoires in cytomegalovirus infection. From the reads, TCRdb called clonotypes with MiXCR, one entry per CDR3 protein. Of 150,000 to 200,000 distinct CDR3 sequences listed, roughly 20% are singletons. The sequenced sample consisted of PBMCs. The receptors shown here come from a human donor in good health (CMV status not recorded). Some clones in this sample may be carry-over from other donors' samples.

Only a few counts were recorded for this clonotype. The V and J genes are TRBV7-9 and TRBJ1-5; 7 bases fit TRBD1. The CDR3 length is 14 residues. V shed 4 bases and J 3 bases; nucleotides not matched to a gene: 3. Germline lookup yields CDR1 SEHNR and CDR2 FQNEAQ (reference sequence). This chain's CDR3 is CASSSTGFNQPQHF. The CDR3 DNA reads as TGTGCCAGCAGCTCGACAGGGTTCAATCAGCCCCAGCATTTT.

This clonotype showed up just a few times. The chain carries TRBV6-4 and TRBJ1-6; 8 nucleotides match TRBD1. Germline V CDR1 and CDR2: MRHNA, SNTAGT. This CDR3 is 15 amino acids long. J gave up 1 base and V 6 bases, and 2 bases lay outside the gene matches. Here the CDR3 reads CASSGDRSYNSPLHF. The DNA for the CDR3 is TGTGCCAGCAGCGGGGACAGGTCCTATAATTCACCCCTCCACTTT.

This clonotype occurred a few times. The chain has TRBV12-3 or TRBV12-4 and TRBJ2-5, with D perhaps TRBD1 or TRBD2 (6 bases each). V was cut by 0 bases and J by 5 bases, with 10 bases left in between. The CDR3 runs 14 residues. The CDR3 region is CASSLAGGKETQYF. The CDR3 DNA follows: TGTGCCAGCAGTTTAGCGGGGGGCAAGGAGACCCAGTACTTC.

This clonotype showed up many times. The CDR3 is CASSLARQGYNEQFF. The CDR3 coding sequence is TGTGCCAGCAGCTTAGCGAGACAGGGATACAATGAGCAGTTCTTC. The rearrangement links TRBV7-2 to TRBJ2-1; 7 bases map to TRBD1. The CDR3 loop spans 15 amino acids. Trimming took 0 bases from V and 4 from J; bases not matched to a gene: 3. CDR1 is SGHTA, CDR2 FQGNSA, per germline. The entire variable domain, with the rest obtained from reference TRBV7-2 and TRBJ2-1, is as follows: GAGVSQSPSNKVTEKGKDVELRCDPISGHTALYWYRQSLGQGLEFLIYFQGNSAPDKSGLPSDRFSAERTGGSVSTLTIQRTQQEDSAVYLCASSLARQGYNEQFFGPGTRLTVL.

This clonotype was counted at least ten times. V and J are TRBV7-2 and TRBJ2-3, with D perhaps TRBD1 (5 bases). Trimming removed 3 bases at V and 3 bases at J, with 16 bases between. Germline V CDR1 and CDR2: SGHTA, FQGNSA. The CDR3 is 16 amino acids. The CDR3 loop reads CASSFRLGQPTDTQYF. The CDR3, as DNA: TGTGCCAGCAGCTTCCGTCTTGGACAACCAACAGATACGCAGTATTTT. The whole variable domain, remainder taken from reference TRBV7-2 and TRBJ2-3, is GAGVSQSPSNKVTEKGKDVELRCDPISGHTALYWYRQSLGQGLEFLIYFQGNSAPDKSGLPSDRFSAERTGGSVSTLTIQRTQQEDSAVYLCASSFRLGQPTDTQYFGPGTRLTVL.

This clonotype came up a few times. The chain carries TRBV14 and TRBJ2-2, with 9 nucleotides matching TRBD1. The CDR3 runs 17 residues. Unmatched junction bases numbered 14, after V lost 6 bases and J lost 6 bases. Germline V lookup: CDR1 SGHDN, CDR2 FVKESK. The CDR3 spells CASRQTRGQGISGELFF. DNA for the CDR3: TGTGCCAGCAGGCAGACGAGAGGACAGGGGATTTCCGGGGAGCTGTTTTTT.

This clonotype was counted at least ten times. This rearrangement joins TRBV7-2 to TRBJ2-5; a weak D match, TRBD2 (5 bases). The CDR3 is 12 amino acids. Germline lookup yields CDR1 SGHTA and CDR2 FQGNSA. V was pared by 4 bases and J by 9 bases, with 12 bases between. The CDR3 sequence is CASSSLRGPQYF. Written as DNA, the CDR3 is TGTGCCAGCAGCTCGCTACGGGGTCCCCAGTACTTC.

This chain connects TRBV5-1 to TRBJ2-3; TRBD1 aligns across 7 bases. The J segment lost 5 bases and the V segment lost 0 bases, leaving 6 bases of the junction unmatched. This CDR3 is 15 amino acids long. Per the germline V gene, CDR1 is SGHRS and CDR2 is YFSETQ. In nucleotides, the CDR3 is TGCGCCAGCAGCTTGGCTGGACAGGAGGTAGATACGCAGTATTTT. Translated, it gives CASSLAGQEVDTQYF.